This TCR beta chain was sequenced during a study of T cell repertoires in cytomegalovirus infection. Study-wide background: Matching HLA type and CMV infection were both indicated by public TCR beta signatures.

Per germline, CDR1 SGHTA and CDR2 FQGNSA. The CDR3 has 17 amino acids. The junction had 9 bases not matched to a gene; V was cut back by 2 bases and J by 5 bases. As regards this clonotype: What it binds is unknown. The missing conserved phenylalanine or tryptophan at the end of this CDR3 makes a read error likely.

Study findings and constraints: Pooled public TCR beta family frequency picked out CMV carriers with the relevant HLA. In two of eight donors, the top clonotype was HLA-C-restricted CMV-specific.

TCRdb itself ran the reads through MiXCR, one entry per CDR3 protein. Among approximately 500,000 distinct CDR3 sequences, more than 15% were seen once, and the ten largest hold about 24%. The sample was CD8+ T cells from PBMCs. The clonotype was recovered from a human donor in good health (CMV status not recorded). Some clones in this sample may be carry-over from other donors' samples. The genes are TRBV7-2 and TRBJ2-1, with 10 bases lining up with TRBD2. CDR3 sequence (DNA): TGTGCCAGCAGCTTACCGAGCGGGGGGGTATCCGACAATGAGCAGTTCTTA. It translates to CASSLPSGGVSDNEQFL.